These 26 T cell receptor beta chains were all obtained from the same sample, sequenced in a study of blood T cell repertoires in COVID-19. Only in-frame clones appear in the TCRdb table, and some are missing; sequencing was by immunoSEQ multiplex PCR. This table holds about 210,000 clones, roughly 82% found once. The specimen was peripheral blood. The receptors derive from a woman aged 40 to 55 with acute or convalescent COVID-19.

The chain has TRBV27 and TRBJ2-3, with 13 bases lining up with TRBD2. The CDR3 extends over 18 amino acids. Germline lookup yields CDR1 MNHEY and CDR2 SMNVEV (reference sequence). V was clipped by 5 bases and J by 4 bases; unmatched bases: 12. The CDR3 protein is CASSPNIILAGGPDTQYF. The CDR3 DNA is TGTGCCAGCAGTCCAAATATAATACTAGCGGGGGGGCCAGATACGCAGTATTTT.

CDR3 in amino acids: CASSSQGARSTTKTEAFF. CDR3 coding DNA: TGTGCCAGCAGCTCGCAGGGGGCGCGTTCTACAACAAAGACTGAAGCTTTCTTT. The chain couples TRBV6-2 or TRBV6-3 to TRBJ1-1; TRBD1 agrees at 8 bases. J was trimmed by 5 bases and V by 6 bases; bases with no gene match: 20. The CDR3 contains 18 residues. Germline V gives CDR1 MNHEY, CDR2 SVGEGT.

The chain links TRBV19 to TRBJ2-5, with a weak D call TRBD1 (5 bases). V was clipped by 6 bases and J by 4 bases, with 12 bases between them. The CDR3 runs 13 residues. Germline V gives CDR1 LNHDA, CDR2 SQIVND (reference sequence). CDR3 region: CASRDKGSETQYF. The CDR3 DNA follows: TGTGCCAGTAGGGATAAGGGGTCAGAGACCCAGTACTTC.

This chain uses TRBV7-2 with TRBJ2-7, with 7 bases aligning to TRBD2. The CDR3 is 15 amino acids. The ends lost 3 bases at V and 3 bases at J; junction bases unmatched: 8. Germline CDR1 reads SGHTA; CDR2 reads FQGNSA. DNA for the CDR3: TGTGCCAGCAGCTTCCACTCGGGAGGACGCTACGAGCAGTACTTC. This codes for CASSFHSGGRYEQYF.

This clone was recorded many times. A clone one base away is much larger, so this may be a read error. Different DNA sequences within this sample yield the same CDR3. The chain joins TRBV5-1 to TRBJ2-7; D is undetermined. Germline loops: CDR1 SGHRS, CDR2 YFSETQ. This CDR3 is built from 12 residues. The V and J ends lost 2 bases and 0 bases respectively, with 3 bases between them. The CDR3 DNA reads as TGCGCCAGCAGCTTTAACTCCTACGAGCAGTACTTC. It encodes CASSFNSYEQYF.

This clone turned up a few times. This chain joins TRBV9 and TRBJ1-1; perhaps TRBD1 as D (6 bases). The germline CDR1 and CDR2 sequences are SGDLS and YYNGEE. The CDR3 sequence is 14 residues long. V lost 3 bases to trimming and J lost 3 bases, with 12 bases between them. CDR3 loop: CASSATAGDTEAFF. CDR3 in DNA: TGTGCCAGCAGCGCGACCGCAGGGGACACTGAAGCTTTCTTT.

This sequence joins TRBV7-2 and TRBJ1-2; D is uncertain. The CDR3 totals 15 residues. Germline CDR1 is SGHTA and CDR2 is FQGNSA. V dropped 1 base and J dropped 0 bases, with 9 bases sitting between them. The CDR3 nucleotides are TGTGCCAGCAGCTTAGAAGCCGGTGCTAACTATGGCTACACCTTC. Translation: CASSLEAGANYGYTF. The complete variable domain, with remaining parts taken from reference TRBV7-2 and TRBJ1-2, reads GAGVSQSPSNKVTEKGKDVELRCDPISGHTALYWYRQSLGQGLEFLIYFQGNSAPDKSGLPSDRFSAERTGGSVSTLTIQRTQQEDSAVYLCASSLEAGANYGYTFGSGTRLTVV.

This clone was recorded only once. The chain uses TRBV3-1 (or the pseudogene TRBV3-2) and TRBJ2-1, with a weak D call TRBD2 (5 bases). The germline V gene has CDR1 LGHDT and CDR2 YNNKEL (reference sequence). CDR3 length: 16 residues. V shed 0 bases and J shed 6 bases, with 15 bases lying between them. CDR3 sequence: CASSQDLASLGNEQFF. The CDR3 DNA sequence: TGTGCCAGCAGCCAAGATTTGGCTAGCCTCGGCAATGAGCAGTTCTTC.

The chain uses TRBV11-3 and TRBJ2-7; a possible D gene is TRBD2 (6 bases). CDR1 and CDR2 from the germline V gene are SGHNT and YENEEA. Trimming removed 5 bases from V and 7 bases from J, with 15 bases in between. The CDR3 has 13 residues. DNA of the CDR3: TGTGCCAGCAGCCTTAGTGCGGGGAGGGAGCAGTACTTC. This codes for CASSLSAGREQYF.

The gene calls are TRBV7-6 and TRBJ2-5; D may be TRBD2 (6 bases). Per the germline V gene, CDR1 is SGHVS and CDR2 is FNYEAQ. The CDR3 is 14 residues long. Trimming shortened V by 4 bases and J by 3 bases, and 12 bases separated the two germline ends. The chain's CDR3 is CASSSSGSKETQYF. DNA for the CDR3: TGTGCCAGCAGCTCATCCGGGAGCAAAGAGACCCAGTACTTC. Combining the CDR3 with reference TRBV7-6 and TRBJ2-5 gives the whole variable domain GAGVSQSPRYKVTKRGQDVALRCDPISGHVSLYWYRQALGQGPEFLTYFNYEAQQDKSGLPNDRFSAERPEGSISTLTIQRTEQRDSAMYRCASSSSGSKETQYFGPGTRLLVL.

V gene TRBV9 combines with J gene TRBJ2-7, with 9 nucleotides matching TRBD1. Germline V gene sequence: CDR1 SGDLS, CDR2 YYNGEE. V lost 0 bases, J lost 1 base, and 2 bases stayed unmatched. The CDR3 runs to 15 residues. The CDR3: CASSVGGTGSYEQYF. The DNA of the CDR3 is TGTGCCAGCAGCGTAGGAGGGACAGGGTCCTACGAGCAGTACTTC.

V gene TRBV29-1 combines with J gene TRBJ2-3, with 9 bases aligning to TRBD1. The CDR3 extends over 14 amino acids. V gave up 7 bases and J gave up 3 bases; unmatched junction bases: 8. Germline assignment: CDR1 SQVTM and CDR2 ANQGSEA. CDR3 region: CSADWTGVTDTQYF. DNA of the CDR3: TGCAGCGCTGATTGGACAGGGGTAACAGATACGCAGTATTTT.

This clone was counted between two and nine times. This chain joins TRBV19 and TRBJ2-1, with TRBD2 matching 12 bases. This CDR3 has 14 amino acids. The V and J ends lost 5 bases and 9 bases, in that order; junction bases with no gene match: 5. The germline gives CDR1 LNHDA, CDR2 SQIVND (reference sequence). CDR3 amino acids: CASSLTSGGFEQFF. CDR3 in DNA: TGTGCCAGTAGTCTGACTAGCGGGGGTTTTGAGCAGTTCTTC.

This clone came up a few times. The V call is TRBV2, the J call TRBJ2-4; the match to TRBD2 covers 12 bases. Germline CDR1 is SNHLY and CDR2 is FYNNEI. This CDR3 comprises 16 residues. Germline trimming cut 6 bases from V and 1 base from J; bases unmatched to any gene: 4. Here the CDR3 reads CASSQTSGGAKNIQYF. The CDR3 DNA follows: TGTGCCAGCAGCCAAACTAGCGGGGGGGCCAAAAACATTCAGTACTTC. Full variable domain (missing parts from reference TRBV2 and TRBJ2-4): EPEVTQTPSHQVTQMGQEVILRCVPISNHLYFYWYRQILGQKVEFLVSFYNNEISEKSEIFDDQFSVERPDGSNFTLKIRSTKLEDSAMYFCASSQTSGGAKNIQYFGAGTRLSVL.

The V call is TRBV2, the J call TRBJ2-7, with 11 bases identical to TRBD1. The V gene end was trimmed by 5 bases and the J gene end by 6 bases; junction bases not matched to a gene: 9. This CDR3 comprises 15 residues. CDR1 and CDR2 from the germline V gene are SNHLY and FYNNEI. The CDR3 loop is CASSPDRGRVGEQYF. CDR3 DNA sequence: TGTGCCAGCAGTCCGGACAGGGGGCGAGTCGGCGAGCAGTACTTC.

This clone was found a few times. The J gene is TRBJ2-5, the V gene TRBV2; a possible D gene is TRBD1 (6 bases). V was pared by 4 bases and J by 2 bases, with 11 bases between. The CDR3 has 14 amino acids. Germline CDR1 and CDR2: SNHLY and FYNNEI. The CDR3 spells CASSGGQQQETQYF. CDR3 coding DNA: TGTGCCAGCAGTGGAGGACAGCAACAAGAGACCCAGTACTTC.

This chain links TRBV19 with TRBJ1-1, with D possibly being TRBD1 (6 bases). The length of the CDR3 is 13 residues. Deletions cut 8 bases from V and 5 bases from J, with 15 bases between. The germline CDR1 and CDR2 sequences are LNHDA and SQIVND (reference sequence). The CDR3 loop is CASVRGARTEAFF. CDR3 bases: TGTGCCAGTGTTCGGGGGGCCAGGACTGAAGCTTTCTTT. The full variable domain, rest sourced from reference TRBV19 and TRBJ1-1, is DGGITQSPKYLFRKEGQNVTLSCEQNLNHDAMYWYRQDPGQGLRLIYYSQIVNDFQKGDIAEGYSVSREKKESFPLTVTSAQKNPTAFYLCASVRGARTEAFFGQGTRLTVV.

This chain links TRBV19 with TRBJ2-7; a possible D gene is TRBD1 (5 bases). The length of the CDR3 is 15 residues. The germline gives CDR1 LNHDA, CDR2 SQIVND (reference sequence). Trimming shortened V by 3 bases and J by 3 bases, and 15 bases separated the two germline ends. The CDR3, as DNA: TGTGCCAGTAGTATTAAAGGGCAGGGTAACTACGAGCAGTACTTC. Protein product: CASSIKGQGNYEQYF.

The V call is TRBV30, the J call TRBJ1-6, with 7 nucleotides matching TRBD1. There are 14 residues in the CDR3. Germline-derived CDR1 and CDR2 are GTSNPN and SVGIG (reference sequence). The V segment lost 4 bases and the J segment 7 bases; nucleotides outside the gene matches: 7. This CDR3 reads CAWKEAGGNSPLHF. CDR3 coding DNA: TGTGCCTGGAAAGAGGCAGGGGGGAATTCACCCCTCCACTTT.

The chain employs TRBV7-7 and TRBJ2-5; TRBD2 aligns across 8 bases. The CDR3 runs 16 residues. The V gene end was trimmed by 2 bases and the J gene end by 3 bases; junction bases not matched to a gene: 8. From germline, CDR1 is SSHAT and CDR2 FNYEAQ (reference sequence). The DNA of the CDR3 is TGTGCCAGCAGCTTAAGGATCGGGGGGGCGGAAGAGACCCAGTACTTC. Protein: CASSLRIGGAEETQYF.

This chain connects TRBV13 to TRBJ2-7; 10 bases agree with TRBD2. Unmatched junction bases numbered 6, after V lost 5 bases and J lost 2 bases. The CDR3 has 15 amino acids. CDR1 is PRHDT and CDR2 is FYEKMQ in the germline V gene (reference sequence). CDR3 DNA sequence: TGTGCCAGCAGCCCAGGACTAGCGGAGACCTACGAGCAGTACTTC. Its protein is CASSPGLAETYEQYF.

The J gene is TRBJ1-1, the V gene TRBV6-5; D might be TRBD1 (6 bases). CDR1 is MNHEY and CDR2 is SVGAGI in the germline V gene. V was cut by 0 bases and J by 4 bases, with 9 bases left in between. The CDR3 runs 14 residues. The DNA for the CDR3 is TGTGCCAGCAGTTACTCCGGACAGTCCACTGAAGCTTTCTTT. Protein product: CASSYSGQSTEAFF.

This chain joins TRBV6-5 and TRBJ1-3; D call uncertain. V gave up 7 bases and J gave up 0 bases, with 13 bases separating them. CDR1 MNHEY and CDR2 SVGAGI come from the germline V gene. The CDR3 runs to 15 residues. The CDR3 coding sequence is TGTGCCAGCAAGACGGAAAACAGCTCTGGAAACACCATATATTTT. Protein sequence: CASKTENSSGNTIYF.

The rearrangement uses TRBV27 and TRBJ2-3, with 9 positions matching TRBD1. The CDR3 has 16 amino acids. Per germline, CDR1 MNHEY and CDR2 SMNVEV (reference sequence). V shed 5 bases and J 6 bases; nucleotides not matched to a gene: 12. CDR3 bases: TGTGCCAGCAGTCCAGGACAGGGGAGATCGTGGGATACGCAGTATTTT. This codes for CASSPGQGRSWDTQYF.

The chain links TRBV7-2 to TRBJ2-3, with TRBD1 matching 8 bases. Germline CDR1 and CDR2: SGHTA and FQGNSA. This CDR3 comprises 14 residues. The trim removed 6 bases at V and 3 bases at J, leaving 5 bases unmatched. DNA for the CDR3: TGTGCCAGCAGTTGGGACAGGTCGACAGATACGCAGTATTTT. Translation: CASSWDRSTDTQYF.

The V call is TRBV20-1, the J call TRBJ1-2; TRBD1 is a possible D gene (5 bases). V gave up 3 bases and J gave up 1 base, with 12 bases separating them. The CDR3 consists of 14 residues. Germline V gene sequence: CDR1 DFQATT, CDR2 SNEGSKA (reference sequence). DNA for the CDR3: TGCAGTGCTAGTCGGGCAGGGAATAACTATGGCTACACCTTC. Translation gives CSASRAGNNYGYTF.